One T cell receptor (beta chain) is described in this entry. Its antigen remains unknown. Since a much larger clone is just one base distant, this may be a read error. Then a second PCR, running roughly 7 to 11 cycles, was carried out with a sample-barcoded 5' primer and a J-beta primer mix. TCRdb independently ran MiXCR on the 5' RACE reads; one entry per CDR3 protein. In the table there are 730,000 or so distinct CDR3 sequences, around 38% of which are singletons. These data are taken from a study of blood T cells in healthy people across ages. Study findings and constraints: Both higher diversity and more naive CD4+ cells marked long-lived donors when set against aged donors.

Caucasian individuals from Russia who were healthy and aged about 6 to 95 acted as donors. CDR1 and CDR2 (germline): WNHNN, SYGVQD (reference sequence). The length of the CDR3 is 14 residues. The TCR comes from a man at least 80 years old in good health. Sequenced: blood. The chain carries TRBV10-1 and TRBJ2-1; D might be TRBD1 (6 bases). The CDR3 DNA reads TGCGACAGCAGTACAGGGAATGGGCCCAATGAGCAGTTCTTC. Protein product: CDSSTGNGPNEQFF.